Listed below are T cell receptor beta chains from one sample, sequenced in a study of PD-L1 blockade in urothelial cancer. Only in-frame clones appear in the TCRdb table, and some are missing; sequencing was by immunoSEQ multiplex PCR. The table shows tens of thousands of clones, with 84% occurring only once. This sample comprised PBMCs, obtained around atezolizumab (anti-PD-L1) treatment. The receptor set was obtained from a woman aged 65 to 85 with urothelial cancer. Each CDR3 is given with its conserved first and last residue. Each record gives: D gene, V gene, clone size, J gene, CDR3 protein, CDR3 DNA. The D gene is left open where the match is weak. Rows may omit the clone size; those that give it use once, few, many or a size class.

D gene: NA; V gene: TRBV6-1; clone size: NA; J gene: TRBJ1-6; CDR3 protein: CASSPRQTDSPLHF; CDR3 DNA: TGTGCCAGCAGTCCCCGACAGACTGATTCACCCCTCCACTTT
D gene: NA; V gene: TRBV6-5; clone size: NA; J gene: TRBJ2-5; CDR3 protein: CASSLNQETQYF; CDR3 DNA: TGTGCCAGCAGTTTAAACCAAGAGACCCAGTACTTC
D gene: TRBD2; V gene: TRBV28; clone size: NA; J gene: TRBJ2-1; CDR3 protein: CASSVLAGVRYEQFF; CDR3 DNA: TGTGCCAGCAGCGTCCTAGCGGGAGTTAGGTATGAGCAGTTCTTC
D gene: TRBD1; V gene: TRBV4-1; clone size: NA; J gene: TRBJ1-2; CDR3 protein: CASSQATGVNYGYTF; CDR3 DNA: TGCGCCAGCAGCCAGGCGACAGGGGTCAACTATGGCTACACCTTC
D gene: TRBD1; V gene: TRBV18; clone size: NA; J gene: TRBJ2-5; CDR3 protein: CASSQLTGGEETQYF; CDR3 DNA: TGTGCCAGCTCACAGCTGACAGGGGGCGAAGAGACCCAGTACTTC
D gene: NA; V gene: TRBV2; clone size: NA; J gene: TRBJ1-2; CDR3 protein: CASRRSGFLTGYTF; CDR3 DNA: TGTGCCAGCAGGAGGAGCGGGTTTTTGACGGGCTACACCTTC
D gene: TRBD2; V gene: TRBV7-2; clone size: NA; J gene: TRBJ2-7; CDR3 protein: CASSWTSGGEQYF; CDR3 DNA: TGTGCCAGCAGCTGGACTAGCGGGGGCGAGCAGTACTTC
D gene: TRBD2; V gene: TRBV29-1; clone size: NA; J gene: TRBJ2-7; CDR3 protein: CSYRGLPSYEQYF; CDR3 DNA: TGCTCCTATAGGGGACTACCCTCCTACGAGCAGTACTTC
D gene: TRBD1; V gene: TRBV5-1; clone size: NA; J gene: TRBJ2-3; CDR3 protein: CASQVGGQGITDTQYF; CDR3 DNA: TGCGCCTCTCAGGTTGGGGGACAGGGGATCACAGATACGCAGTATTTT
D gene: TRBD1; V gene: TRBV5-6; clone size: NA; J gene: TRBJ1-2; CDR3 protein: CASSWGQPTYGYTF; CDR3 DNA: TGTGCCAGCAGCTGGGGACAGCCTACTTATGGCTACACCTTC
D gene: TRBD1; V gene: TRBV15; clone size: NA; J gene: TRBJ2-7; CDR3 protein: CATSGRQGPYEQYF; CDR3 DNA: TGTGCCACCAGCGGCAGACAGGGGCCCTACGAGCAGTACTTC
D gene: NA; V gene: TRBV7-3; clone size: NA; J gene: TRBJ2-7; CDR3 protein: CASSLTGGTSYEQYF; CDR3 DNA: TGTGCCAGCAGCTTAACGGGCGGGACTTCCTACGAGCAGTACTTC
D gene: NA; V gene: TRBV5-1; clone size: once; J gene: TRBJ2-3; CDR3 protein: CASRRQDHTDTQYF; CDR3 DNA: TGCGCCAGCAGACGACAGGATCACACAGATACGCAGTATTTT
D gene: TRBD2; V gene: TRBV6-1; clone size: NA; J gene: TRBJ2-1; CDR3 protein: CASNLGTSGYNEQFF; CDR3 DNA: TGTGCCAGCAACCTCGGGACTAGCGGCTACAATGAGCAGTTCTTC
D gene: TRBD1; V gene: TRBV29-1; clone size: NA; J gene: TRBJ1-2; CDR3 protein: CSVEGDSNYGYTF; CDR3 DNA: TGCAGCGTTGAAGGGGACAGCAACTATGGCTACACCTTC
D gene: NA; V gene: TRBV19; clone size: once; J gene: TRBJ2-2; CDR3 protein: CATLQTRRNTGELFF; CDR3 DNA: TGTGCCACCCTTCAAACCCGCAGGAACACCGGGGAGCTGTTTTTT
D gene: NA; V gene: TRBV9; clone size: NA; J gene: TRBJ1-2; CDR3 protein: CASSVEVTGYGYTF; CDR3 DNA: TGTGCCAGCAGCGTAGAGGTTACGGGCTATGGCTACACCTTC
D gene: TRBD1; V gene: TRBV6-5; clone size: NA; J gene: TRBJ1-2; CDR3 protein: CASSYDRDYGYTF; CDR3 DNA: TGTGCCAGCAGTTACGACAGGGACTATGGCTACACCTTC
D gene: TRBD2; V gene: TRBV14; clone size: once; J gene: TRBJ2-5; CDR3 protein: CASSQESFRLAGGEETQYF; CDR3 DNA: TGTGCCAGCAGCCAAGAGTCCTTTCGACTAGCGGGAGGCGAGGAGACCCAGTACTTC
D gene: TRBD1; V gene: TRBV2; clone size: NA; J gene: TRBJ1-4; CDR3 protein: CASQDRGNEKLFF; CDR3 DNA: TGTGCCAGCCAGGACAGGGGAAATGAAAAACTGTTTTTT
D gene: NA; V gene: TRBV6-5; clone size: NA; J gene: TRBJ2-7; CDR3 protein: CASSYSKGDIYEQYF; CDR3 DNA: TGTGCCAGCAGTTACTCGAAAGGGGACATTTACGAGCAGTACTTC
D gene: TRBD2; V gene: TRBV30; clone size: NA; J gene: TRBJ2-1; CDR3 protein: CAGRLAGLSSYNEQFF; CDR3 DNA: TGTGCCGGCCGACTAGCGGGTTTGAGCTCCTACAATGAGCAGTTCTTC
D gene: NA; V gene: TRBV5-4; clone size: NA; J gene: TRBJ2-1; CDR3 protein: CASSLIRSSASSYNEQFF; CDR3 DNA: TGTGCCAGCAGCTTGATACGATCTAGCGCCAGCTCCTACAATGAGCAGTTCTTC
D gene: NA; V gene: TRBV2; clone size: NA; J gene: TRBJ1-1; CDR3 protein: CASSRQSGTEAFF; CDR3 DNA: TGTGCCAGCAGTCGTCAATCGGGCACTGAAGCTTTCTTT
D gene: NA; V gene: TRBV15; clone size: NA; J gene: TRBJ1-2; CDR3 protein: CATSREPQANYGYTF; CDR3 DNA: TGTGCCACCAGCAGAGAGCCCCAGGCTAACTATGGCTACACCTTC
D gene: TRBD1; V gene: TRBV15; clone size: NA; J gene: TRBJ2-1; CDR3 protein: CATSMTGESSYNEQFF; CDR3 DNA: TGTGCCACCAGCATGACAGGGGAAAGCTCCTACAATGAGCAGTTCTTC
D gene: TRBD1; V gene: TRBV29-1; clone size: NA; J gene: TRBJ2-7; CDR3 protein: CSVDPGQGEAEQYF; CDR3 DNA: TGCAGCGTTGATCCGGGACAGGGGGAAGCCGAGCAGTACTTC
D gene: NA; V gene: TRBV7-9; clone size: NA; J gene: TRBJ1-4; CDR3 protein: CASSLWRTTNEKLFF; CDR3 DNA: TGTGCCAGCAGCTTATGGAGGACAACTAATGAAAAACTGTTTTTT
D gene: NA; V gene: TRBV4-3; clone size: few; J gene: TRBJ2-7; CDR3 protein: CASSQDPSDTYEQYF; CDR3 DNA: TGCGCCAGCAGCCAAGATCCTAGCGATACCTACGAGCAGTACTTC
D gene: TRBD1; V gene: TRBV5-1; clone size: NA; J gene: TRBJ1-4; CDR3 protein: CASSSGGGGGNEKLFF; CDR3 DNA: TGCGCCAGCAGCTCCGGAGGGGGCGGCGGGAATGAAAAACTGTTTTTT
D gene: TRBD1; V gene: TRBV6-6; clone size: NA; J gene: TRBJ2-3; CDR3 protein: CASSYSTGEWADTQYF; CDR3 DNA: TGTGCCAGCAGTTACTCGACAGGGGAGTGGGCAGATACGCAGTATTTT
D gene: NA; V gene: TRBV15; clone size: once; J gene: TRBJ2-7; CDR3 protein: CATSGYTGNAYEQYF; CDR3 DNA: TGTGCCACCAGCGGGTATACAGGGAATGCTTACGAGCAGTACTTC
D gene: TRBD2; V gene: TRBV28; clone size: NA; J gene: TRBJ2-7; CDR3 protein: CASSSTYLGLEKKRQQYF; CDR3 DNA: TGTGCCAGCAGTTCAACATACCTAGGACTAGAAAAGAAACGTCAGCAGTACTTC
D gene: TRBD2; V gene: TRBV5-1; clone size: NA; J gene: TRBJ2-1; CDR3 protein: CASSLTSVFNEQFF; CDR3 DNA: TGCGCCAGCAGCTTGACTAGCGTATTCAATGAGCAGTTCTTC
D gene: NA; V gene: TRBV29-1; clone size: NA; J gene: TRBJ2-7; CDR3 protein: CSVAQGFSYEQYF; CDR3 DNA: TGCAGCGTCGCCCAGGGGTTCTCCTACGAGCAGTACTTC
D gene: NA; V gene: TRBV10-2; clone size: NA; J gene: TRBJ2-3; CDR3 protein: CASTGVYTDTQYF; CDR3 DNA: TGCGCCAGCACCGGGGTCTACACAGATACGCAGTATTTT
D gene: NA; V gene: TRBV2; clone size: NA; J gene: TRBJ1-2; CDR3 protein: CASSSLASGYTF; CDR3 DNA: TGTGCCAGCAGCTCTTTAGCGTCTGGCTACACCTTC
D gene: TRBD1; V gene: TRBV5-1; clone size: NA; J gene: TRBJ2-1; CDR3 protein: CASRHGTGSNEQFF; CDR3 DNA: TGCGCCAGCAGACATGGGACAGGGAGCAATGAGCAGTTCTTC
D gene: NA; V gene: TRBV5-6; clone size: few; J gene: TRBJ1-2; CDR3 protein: CASSLGGTPGYGYTF; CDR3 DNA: TGTGCCAGCAGCTTGGGCGGGACCCCGGGGTATGGCTACACCTTC
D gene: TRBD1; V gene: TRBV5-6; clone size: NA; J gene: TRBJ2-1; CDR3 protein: CASSLLGQGLNEQFF; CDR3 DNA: TGTGCCAGCAGCTTGCTTGGACAGGGTTTGAATGAGCAGTTCTTC
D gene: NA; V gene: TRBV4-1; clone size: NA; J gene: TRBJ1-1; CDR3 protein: CASSQKQGRRTEAFF; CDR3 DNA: TGCGCCAGCAGCCAGAAACAGGGTAGGCGGACTGAAGCTTTCTTT
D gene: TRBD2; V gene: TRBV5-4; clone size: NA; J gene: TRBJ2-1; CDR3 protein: CASSSGLAGGRSSYNEQFF; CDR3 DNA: TGTGCCAGCAGCTCGGGACTAGCGGGGGGTCGTAGCTCCTACAATGAGCAGTTCTTC
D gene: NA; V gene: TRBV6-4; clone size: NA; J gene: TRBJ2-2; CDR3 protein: CASSANRNTGELFF; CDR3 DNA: TGTGCCAGCAGTGCGAACAGGAACACCGGGGAGCTGTTTTTT